This entry describes one T cell receptor (beta chain). The target antigen is unknown. The PCR employed 60 Vbeta primers together with 13 Jbeta primers. TCRdb's table, derived via immunoSEQ multiplex PCR, lists solely in-frame clones and lacks some. The sample records approximately 130,000 clones, around 77% being singletons. These data come from a study of cytomegalovirus exposure and HLA in healthy donors. Whole-study context: As an earlier analysis found, some 180 million T cells yielded about 120 million unique TCR beta sequences.

Regarding the study as a whole: Among TCR sequences, most were rare, though some public TCRs appeared in many donors.

The sequence came from a man aged 50-60 years in good health and CMV-seronegative. What was sequenced was PBMCs.

The CDR3 sequence is CASSQVIRGTQYF. The CDR3 bases are TGTGCCAGCAGCCAAGTGATCAGGGGGACCCAGTACTTC. This chain links TRBV14 with TRBJ2-5; a weak D match, TRBD1 (6 bases). In germline, CDR1 is SGHDN, CDR2 FVKESK. V lost 1 base and J lost 7, with 10 bases in between. The CDR3 extends over 13 amino acids.